This T cell receptor beta chain was recorded in a study of low-dose radiotherapy and immunotherapy resistance in tumors. Study in general: A dose of 1 Gy per fraction every two weeks went to Cohort 2, totaling 13 Gy over 26 weeks.

The V gene lost 4 bases and the J gene lost 4 bases, with 12 bases spanning the gap. The CDR3 is 15 residues long. Germline V lookup: CDR1 SGDLS, CDR2 YYNGEE. Time point: after trial treatment. As to treatment: LDRT plus nivolumab, ipilimumab, low-dose cyclophosphamide and aspirin (RACIN trial). As their treatment, donors received nivolumab, ipilimumab, aspirin, low-dose cyclophosphamide and low-dose radiotherapy. Primers targeting TRAV and TRBV primed first-strand cDNA, covering alpha and beta chains. Amplification of TCRs used a constant-region primer and V-primer adapter for roughly 18 PCR cycles. TCRdb re-derived calls from the reads in MiXCR, one entry per CDR3 protein. The sample includes about 35,000 distinct CDR3 sequences, 20% of them seen just once. This clonotype was picked up many times.

The gene calls are TRBV9 and TRBJ1-6; no clear D gene. Sequenced material: PBMCs, taken after low-dose radiotherapy plus immunotherapy. The clonotype originates from a female donor with ovarian cancer. CDR3 sequence reads: CASSLGGSYNSPLHF. The CDR3 nucleotides are TGTGCCAGCAGCCTCGGAGGGTCATATAATTCACCCCTCCACTTT.